The clone carrying this TCR beta chain was detected once. J was trimmed by 0 bases and V by 2 bases; bases with no gene match: 6. Per the germline V gene, CDR1 is MNHNS and CDR2 is SASEGT. The CDR3 length is 17 residues. In the authors' workflow: By means of reference gene primer amplification, nucleated cell counts were estimated. Data came from immunoSEQ multiplex PCR; TCRdb stores just in-frame clones and leaves some out. The D gene and trimming were derived from the DNA, and the V and J assignments and clone size from that table. This sample has about 200,000 clones, with approximately 87% found just once. This entry is derived from a study of blood T cell repertoires in COVID-19. Overall study context: Samples taken during acute and convalescent COVID-19 were collected in the United States, Italy and Spain. T cells, B-cell-depleted T cells, or PBMCs provided the cDNA or gDNA that served as material.

The sequence came from a woman aged 45 to 65 with acute or convalescent COVID-19. The rearrangement uses TRBV6-1 and TRBJ2-5; 10 bases map to TRBD2. The material sequenced was peripheral blood. The CDR3 DNA sequence: TGTGCCAGCAGTGAAAGGAGACTAGCGGGCTACCAAGAGACCCAGTACTTC. Its translation is CASSERRLAGYQETQYF.